This T cell receptor (beta chain) came from a study of blood T cell repertoires in COVID-19. Across the whole study: The samples span acute and convalescent COVID-19 from the United States, Italy and Spain.

Authors' processing steps: Reference gene primer amplification gave estimated nucleated cell counts. The method was immunoSEQ multiplex PCR; TCRdb's version includes in-frame clones alone and lacks a portion of them. V, J and clone size derive from that table, while D and trimming were established from the DNA sequence. Here the sample spans nearly 300,000 clones, roughly 86% being singletons. Participant-reported clinical history was the basis for cohort assignment. Participants in the exposed group had met a COVID-19 case in the 2 weeks before joining the study. This CDR3 spans 16 amino acids. The germline gives CDR1 MDHEN, CDR2 SYDVKM. With 4 bases removed from V and 3 bases from J, the gap between germline ends came to 19 bases.

This rearrangement joins TRBV28 to TRBJ2-7; perhaps TRBD1 as D (5 bases). The source is a woman in her 50s who had been exposed to COVID-19. The material sequenced was PBMCs or T cells enriched from blood (not recorded which). The CDR3: CASSSSPRIDSYEQYF. Written as DNA, the CDR3 is TGTGCCAGCAGTTCGTCCCCTCGCATAGACAGCTACGAGCAGTACTTC.